This T cell receptor (beta chain) was recovered during a study of blood T cell repertoires in COVID-19. As for the study in general: Sample material is recorded as cDNA or gDNA derived from T cells, B-cell-depleted T cells, or PBMCs.

Under the authors' procedure: Amplification from reference gene primers served as the basis for estimated nucleated cell counts. TCRdb's copy holds only in-frame clones and misses some; the assay was immunoSEQ multiplex PCR. V and J calls and clone size are copied from that table; D and trimming were computed from the DNA. The sample consists of 90,000 to 150,000 clones, 70% to 85% of them appearing once. The sample comprised peripheral blood. The sequence was obtained from a human donor with acute or convalescent COVID-19. The donor label of this sample is uncertain.

The CDR3 loop is CAVSGGLGNTGELFF. The CDR3 DNA follows: TGTGCCGTCTCCGGGGGTTTAGGGAACACCGGGGAGCTGTTTTTT. The chain joins TRBV19 to TRBJ2-2; TRBD2 might be the D (6 bases). Germline lookup yields CDR1 LNHDA and CDR2 SQIVND (reference sequence). V was cut by 11 bases and J by 1 base, with 17 bases left in between. The CDR3 runs 15 residues. Variable domain in full (rest from reference TRBV19 and TRBJ2-2): DGGITQSPKYLFRKEGQNVTLSCEQNLNHDAMYWYRQDPGQGLRLIYYSQIVNDFQKGDIAEGYSVSREKKESFPLTVTSAQKNPTAFYLCAVSGGLGNTGELFFGEGSRLTVL.